The 32 T cell receptor beta chains given below trace back to one sample, sequenced in a study of cytomegalovirus exposure and HLA in healthy donors. It was with 60 Vbeta and 13 Jbeta primers that the PCR ran. Clones were sequenced by immunoSEQ multiplex PCR, and TCRdb holds only the in-frame ones, with some missing. Here the sample spans approximately 160,000 clones, around 80% being singletons. Material: PBMCs. Every receptor here comes from a woman aged 50 to 60 in good health and CMV-seropositive.

V usage is TRBV12-5 and J usage is TRBJ2-1, with TRBD2 matching 7 bases. CDR1 is LGHNT and CDR2 is FRNRAP in the germline V gene. Trimming removed 3 bases from V and 3 bases from J; junction bases left unmatched: 2. The CDR3 runs to 14 residues. For the CDR3, the DNA is TGTGCTAGTGGTTTAGGCGGGGGCTACAATGAGCAGTTCTTC. Translation gives CASGLGGGYNEQFF.

The V call is TRBV2, the J call TRBJ1-5; a possible D gene is TRBD1 (6 bases). The CDR3 sequence is 14 residues long. V lost 7 bases and J 5 bases, leaving 15 bases between the germline ends. Germline V lookup: CDR1 SNHLY, CDR2 FYNNEI. Written as DNA, the CDR3 is TGTGCCAGCACGACAGGCCCTCTATATCAGCCCCAGCATTTT. The encoded protein is CASTTGPLYQPQHF.

V and J are TRBV28 and TRBJ1-2; 7 bases are a match to TRBD1. Germline trimming cut 6 bases from V and 4 bases from J; bases unmatched to any gene: 8. Germline V gives CDR1 MDHEN, CDR2 SYDVKM. The CDR3 is 14 amino acids. In DNA, the CDR3 is TGTGCCAGCAGACGATCGGGACAGACCTATGGCTACACCTTC. Amino acid sequence: CASRRSGQTYGYTF.

This clone was counted a few times. This rearrangement joins TRBV19 to TRBJ1-2; D may be TRBD1 (5 bases). Germline V gene data show CDR1 as LNHDA and CDR2 as SQIVND (reference sequence). The CDR3 totals 15 residues. V lost 3 bases and J lost 2, with 13 bases in between. DNA of the CDR3: TGTGCCAGTAGTATGAATGGGGCTGGGAACTATGGCTACACCTTC. Amino acid sequence: CASSMNGAGNYGYTF.

The DNA of the CDR3 is TGTGCCAGCAGTTTTTTTCAGGGGGCAGGAGGAAACACCATATATTTT. This gives the protein CASSFFQGAGGNTIYF. The genes are TRBV6-5 and TRBJ1-3; 8 bases line up with TRBD1. The length of the CDR3 is 16 residues. V lost 4 bases, J lost 4 bases, and 9 bases stayed unmatched. Per the germline V gene, CDR1 is MNHEY and CDR2 is SVGAGI.

This chain joins TRBV4-2 and TRBJ2-3, with TRBD2 matching over 7 bases. Germline trimming cut 6 bases from V and 0 bases from J; bases unmatched to any gene: 3. The germline CDR1 and CDR2 sequences are LGHNA and YNFKEQ. The CDR3 sequence is 14 residues long. CDR3 coding DNA: TGTGCCAGCAGTCCGGGGGGTAGCACAGATACGCAGTATTTT. As protein: CASSPGGSTDTQYF.

The chain combines TRBV5-6 with TRBJ2-7; TRBD2 agrees at 10 bases. The ends lost 5 bases at V and 0 bases at J; junction bases unmatched: 11. Germline lookup yields CDR1 SGHDT and CDR2 YYEEEE. The CDR3 totals 17 residues. DNA of the CDR3: TGTGCCAGCAGGGCCGCGACTAGCGGGCTTAGCTCCTACGAGCAGTACTTC. It translates to CASRAATSGLSSYEQYF.

The chain recombines TRBV28 with TRBJ1-2; TRBD1 might be the D (6 bases). The V and J ends lost 6 bases and 8 bases respectively, with 16 bases between them. The CDR3 extends over 13 amino acids. The V gene's germline CDR1 is MDHEN and CDR2 SYDVKM. CDR3 sequence reads: CASSQQGFFGYTF. The CDR3 nucleotides are TGTGCCAGCAGCCAACAGGGATTTTTCGGCTACACCTTC.

This clone turned up a few times. This chain links TRBV6-1 with TRBJ2-2; D perhaps matches TRBD2 (5 bases). V shed 8 bases and J shed 1 base, with 11 bases lying between them. The CDR3 loop spans 14 amino acids. Germline V gene data show CDR1 as MNHNS and CDR2 as SASEGT. The CDR3 DNA follows: TGTGCCAGCGTGAGGGAGAGGAACACCGGGGAGCTGTTTTTT. It translates to CASVRERNTGELFF.

The chain recombines TRBV7-3 with TRBJ2-3; perhaps TRBD1 as D (5 bases). The CDR3 is 15 residues long. The germline V gene encodes CDR1 SGHTA and CDR2 FQGTGA. The ends were cut back, 0 bases at V and 2 bases at J, with 9 bases in the middle. The CDR3 protein is CASSLTAGNTDTQYF. DNA for the CDR3: TGTGCCAGCAGCTTAACTGCAGGGAACACAGATACGCAGTATTTT.

This clone showed up just once. J is TRBJ2-1 and V is TRBV7-3, with TRBD2 matching 9 bases. From germline, CDR1 is SGHTA and CDR2 FQGTGA. With V trimmed by 2 bases and J by 2 bases, 1 base remained unmatched. This CDR3 spans 15 amino acids. The CDR3 loop is CASSLGTSPYNEQFF. The CDR3, as DNA: TGTGCCAGCAGCTTAGGGACTAGCCCCTACAATGAGCAGTTCTTC.

In its sample, this clone was seen once. This chain links TRBV5-6 with TRBJ2-1; maybe TRBD2 (6 bases). This CDR3 contains 15 residues. Germline CDR1 and CDR2: SGHDT and YYEEEE. The V end was cut by 0 bases, the J end by 8 bases, with 15 bases between. CDR3 coding DNA: TGTGCCAGCAGCTTGGCGGCTTTACGGGAGCATGAGCAGTTCTTC. It specifies CASSLAALREHEQFF.

The chain is built from TRBV7-9 and TRBJ2-1, with D possibly being TRBD2 (7 bases). The CDR3 totals 14 residues. Germline V lookup: CDR1 SEHNR, CDR2 FQNEAQ (reference sequence). Trimming stripped 1 base from V and 4 bases from J, with 8 bases between. CDR3 protein: CASSLEGGYNEQFF. The DNA of the CDR3 is TGTGCCAGCAGCTTAGAGGGGGGGTACAATGAGCAGTTCTTC.

V and J are TRBV27 and TRBJ2-2; 7 nucleotides align to TRBD1. The V gene's germline CDR1 is MNHEY and CDR2 SMNVEV (reference sequence). CDR3 size: 14 residues. The ends lost 8 bases at V and 4 bases at J; junction bases unmatched: 7. This CDR3 is CASEGGGGTGELFF. The CDR3 nucleotides read TGTGCCAGCGAAGGGGGCGGAGGCACCGGGGAGCTGTTTTTT.

The chain carries TRBV13 and TRBJ2-3, with 9 bases matching TRBD2. CDR3 length: 15 residues. Unmatched junction bases numbered 7, after V lost 5 bases and J lost 4 bases. Germline loops: CDR1 PRHDT, CDR2 FYEKMQ (reference sequence). The CDR3 nucleotides read TGTGCCAGCAGCCAGAGGGGCGGGGGGGCAGATACGCAGTATTTT. This encodes CASSQRGGGADTQYF.

This chain uses TRBV6-5 with TRBJ1-3; TRBD1 is a possible D gene (5 bases). The CDR3 spans 16 residues. Germline-derived CDR1 and CDR2 are MNHEY and SVGAGI. Trimming took off 4 bases at V and 0 bases at J, with 13 bases between the two ends. CDR3 sequence (DNA): TGTGCCAGCAGTTCCCCGTCGGACACCTCTGGAAACACCATATATTTT. This sequence encodes CASSSPSDTSGNTIYF.

The chain combines TRBV18 with TRBJ2-7; tentative D call: TRBD1 (6 bases). Trimming stripped 0 bases from V and 3 bases from J, with 15 bases between. The germline gives CDR1 KGHSH, CDR2 LQKENI. This CDR3 has 16 residues. In DNA, the CDR3 is TGTGCCAGCTCACCACCGGGGCAGGGGTTTTACTACGAGCAGTACTTC. The encoded protein is CASSPPGQGFYYEQYF.

The chain joins TRBV6-6 to TRBJ1-1, with D tentatively TRBD1 (6 bases). Looked up from germline, CDR1 is MNHNY and CDR2 is SVGAGI (reference sequence). This CDR3 has 12 amino acids. V was clipped by 11 bases and J by 1 base, with 11 bases between them. The CDR3 loop reads CAGGGPNTEAFF. The CDR3 nucleotides are TGTGCCGGGGGGGGGCCGAACACTGAAGCTTTCTTT.

The chain joins TRBV6-6 to TRBJ2-7; 7 positions agree with TRBD1. After removal of 10 bases from V and 3 bases from J, the junction contained 6 bases not matched to a gene. The germline V gene has CDR1 MNHNY and CDR2 SVGAGI (reference sequence). The CDR3 runs to 12 residues. For the CDR3, the DNA is TGTGCCACATCCGGGACAGACTACGAGCAGTACTTC. This sequence encodes CATSGTDYEQYF.

The J gene is TRBJ2-1, the V gene TRBV9; D possibly corresponds to TRBD2 (6 bases). V was cut by 0 bases and J by 5 bases, with 9 bases left in between. CDR3 size: 14 residues. Germline V gene sequence: CDR1 SGDLS, CDR2 YYNGEE. The CDR3: CASSVAGANNEQFF. CDR3 nucleotide sequence: TGTGCCAGCAGCGTAGCGGGAGCTAACAATGAGCAGTTCTTC.

The rearrangement uses TRBV6-5 and TRBJ1-2; 9 bases are a match to TRBD1. Germline trimming cut 6 bases from V and 5 bases from J; bases unmatched to any gene: 10. The length of the CDR3 is 15 residues. Germline CDR1 and CDR2: MNHEY and SVGAGI. The CDR3 sequence: CASRSPGQGEYGYTF. The CDR3 DNA follows: TGTGCCAGCAGATCTCCGGGACAGGGTGAATATGGCTACACCTTC.

The chain recombines TRBV5-6 with TRBJ2-7; 7 nucleotides align to TRBD1. V dropped 7 bases and J dropped 1; count of bases not matched to a gene: 5. CDR3 length equals 13 residues. The germline CDR1 and CDR2 sequences are SGHDT and YYEEEE. As DNA, the CDR3 is TGTGCCAGCGGAAAGACAGGGTCCTACGAGCAGTACTTC. Residues: CASGKTGSYEQYF.

J is TRBJ2-2 and V is TRBV5-1, with D unresolved. The length of the CDR3 is 14 residues. Per the germline V gene, CDR1 is SGHRS and CDR2 is YFSETQ. The V gene lost 0 bases and the J gene lost 0 bases, with 3 bases spanning the gap. The CDR3 nucleotides are TGCGCCAGCAGCTTGGTCTCGAACACCGGGGAGCTGTTTTTT. Encoded protein: CASSLVSNTGELFF.

The chain recombines TRBV14 with TRBJ1-1, with D maybe TRBD1 (5 bases). This CDR3 is 16 amino acids long. V was pared by 4 bases and J by 1 base, with 16 bases between. Germline CDR1 reads SGHDN; CDR2 reads FVKESK. DNA of the CDR3: TGTGCCAGCAGCCCCCGGGAAGGGGAGGGGAACACTGAAGCTTTCTTT. Amino acids: CASSPREGEGNTEAFF.

The chain joins TRBV7-2 to TRBJ2-7; TRBD2 agrees at 11 bases. CDR3 length: 17 residues. Germline V gene sequence: CDR1 SGHTA, CDR2 FQGNSA. V was pared by 3 bases and J by 0 bases, with 7 bases of the junction left unmatched. The CDR3 nucleotides are TGTGCCAGCAGCTTCGACCTGGGACTAGCGGTCTCCTACGAGCAGTACTTC. It is translated as CASSFDLGLAVSYEQYF.

The rearrangement links TRBV19 to TRBJ1-1; tentatively, D is TRBD1 (5 bases). V lost 9 bases and J lost 1, with 12 bases in between. The CDR3 contains 13 residues. Germline loops: CDR1 LNHDA, CDR2 SQIVND (reference sequence). The DNA for the CDR3 is TGTGCCAGCGACACAGGTTCGAACACTGAAGCTTTCTTT. Translated, it gives CASDTGSNTEAFF.

The rearrangement joins TRBV5-6 to TRBJ2-4, with D perhaps matching TRBD2 (6 bases). This CDR3 has 17 residues. V dropped 0 bases and J dropped 1 base, with 14 bases sitting between them. The germline CDR1 and CDR2 sequences are SGHDT and YYEEEE. In nucleotides, the CDR3 is TGTGCCAGCAGCTTGGGGGGGGTCTACCGGGCCAAAAACATTCAGTACTTC. This codes for CASSLGGVYRAKNIQYF.

This chain links TRBV6-1 with TRBJ1-2; the D gene is possibly TRBD1 (5 bases). From germline, CDR1 is MNHNS and CDR2 SASEGT. The CDR3 extends over 15 amino acids. Trimming stripped 2 bases from V and 8 bases from J, with 18 bases between. The CDR3 here is CASSELESLGGGYTF. CDR3 nucleotides: TGTGCCAGCAGTGAATTAGAATCTTTGGGGGGGGGCTACACCTTC.

The chain uses TRBV6-5 and TRBJ2-5; 10 bases line up with TRBD1. TRBJ2-7 matches the DNA end more closely, so the J call is doubtful. CDR1 is MNHEY and CDR2 is SVGAGI in the germline V gene. CDR3 length: 14 residues. CDR3 sequence (DNA): TGTGCCAGCAGTCCTGGACAGGGGGCCTACGAGCAGTACTTC. The encoded protein is CASSPGQGAYEQYF.

As DNA, the CDR3 is TGTGCCAGCAGGCGGATGGCGGCAGCCCATGGCTACACCTTC. It specifies CASRRMAAAHGYTF. This rearrangement joins TRBV6-5 to TRBJ1-2; D is uncertain. This CDR3 spans 14 amino acids. Trimming left V 6 bases short and J 6 bases short, with 17 bases between. Germline V lookup: CDR1 MNHEY, CDR2 SVGAGI.

This sequence joins TRBV4-1 and TRBJ2-3; D perhaps matches TRBD1 (5 bases). This CDR3 region has 14 residues. Deletions cut 0 bases from V and 6 bases from J, with 10 bases between. CDR1 and CDR2 (germline): MGHRA, YSYEKL. The CDR3 here is CASSQEPGSDTQYF. The CDR3 nucleotides are TGCGCCAGCAGCCAAGAGCCAGGGTCGGATACGCAGTATTTT.

The CDR3 nucleotides read TGTGCCAGCAGCTCCAAAGTAGCGGCAGCCTCCTACAATGAGCAGTTCTTC. Translating gives CASSSKVAAASYNEQFF. The rearrangement links TRBV7-2 to TRBJ2-1; maybe TRBD2 (6 bases). Trimming removed 4 bases from V and 0 bases from J, with 16 bases in between. The CDR3 sequence is 17 residues long. Germline-derived CDR1 and CDR2 are SGHTA and FQGNSA.